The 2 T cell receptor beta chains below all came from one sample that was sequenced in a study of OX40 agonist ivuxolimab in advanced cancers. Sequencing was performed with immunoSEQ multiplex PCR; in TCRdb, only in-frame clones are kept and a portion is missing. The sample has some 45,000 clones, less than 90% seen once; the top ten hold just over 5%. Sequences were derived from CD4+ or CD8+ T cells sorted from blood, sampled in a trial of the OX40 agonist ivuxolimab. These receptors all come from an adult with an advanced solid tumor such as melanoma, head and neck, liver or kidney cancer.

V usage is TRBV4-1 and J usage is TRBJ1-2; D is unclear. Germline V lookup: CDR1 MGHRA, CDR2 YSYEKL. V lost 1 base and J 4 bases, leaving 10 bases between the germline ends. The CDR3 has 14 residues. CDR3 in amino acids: CASSQALAFYGYTF. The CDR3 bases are TGCGCCAGCAGCCAAGCCTTAGCTTTCTATGGCTACACCTTC.

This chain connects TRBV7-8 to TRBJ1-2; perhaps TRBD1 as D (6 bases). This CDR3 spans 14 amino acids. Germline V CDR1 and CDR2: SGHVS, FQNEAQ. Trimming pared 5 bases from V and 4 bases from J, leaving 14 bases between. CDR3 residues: CASSERTDTYGYTF. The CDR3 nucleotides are TGTGCCAGCAGCGAAAGGACAGACACCTATGGCTACACCTTC.